A selection of T cell receptor beta chains follows, all from one sample in a study of Graves' ophthalmopathy and Graves' hyperthyroidism. A single record per CDR3 protein comes from TCRdb applying MiXCR to the multiplex PCR reads. The table records around 40,000 distinct CDR3 sequences, under 65% of them present only once. Sequencing used peripheral blood. These receptors all come from an adult man with Graves' ophthalmopathy. The CDR3 runs from the conserved cysteine through the conserved F or W. A D gene is named only where the DNA matches it firmly. For some rows the clone size is stated as once, few or many, or as a class when expanded; others skip it.

clone size: few
D gene: TRBD1
V gene: TRBV20-1
J gene: TRBJ2-5
CDR3 DNA: TGCAGTGCTACCCCGACCCAACGGGGACAGCAAGAGACCCAGTACTTC
CDR3 protein: CSATPTQRGQQETQYF

clone size: NA
D gene: TRBD2
V gene: TRBV7-9
J gene: TRBJ2-1
CDR3 DNA: TGTGCCAGCAGCTTATGGTTGTCCGAGCGGGATTACAATGAGCAGTTCTTC
CDR3 protein: CASSLWLSERDYNEQFF

clone size: many
D gene: TRBD1
V gene: TRBV14
J gene: TRBJ2-2
CDR3 DNA: TGTGCCAGCAGCCTAGGACAGGGGTTCACCGGGGAGCTGTTTTTT
CDR3 protein: CASSLGQGFTGELFF

clone size: many
D gene: NA
V gene: TRBV15
J gene: TRBJ2-1
CDR3 DNA: TGTGCCACCAGCAGTATATGGGGAGATGACAATGAGCAGTTCTTC
CDR3 protein: CATSSIWGDDNEQFF

clone size: NA
D gene: TRBD1
V gene: TRBV15
J gene: TRBJ1-2
CDR3 DNA: TGTGCCACCAGCAGAGACAGTTATGGACAGGGGAACTATGGCTACACCTTC
CDR3 protein: CATSRDSYGQGNYGYTF

clone size: NA
D gene: NA
V gene: TRBV10-1
J gene: TRBJ2-2
CDR3 DNA: TGCGCCAGCAGTGACGCGGTGGAGCTATTTTTT
CDR3 protein: CASSDAVELFF

clone size: NA
D gene: TRBD2
V gene: TRBV29-1
J gene: TRBJ2-3
CDR3 DNA: TGCAGCGCACTAGCGGGAGCCCCAGATACGCAGTATTTT
CDR3 protein: CSALAGAPDTQYF

clone size: NA
D gene: TRBD1
V gene: TRBV7-9
J gene: TRBJ1-4
CDR3 DNA: TGTGCCAGCAGTCGCCACATGGGACAGGGGGATGAAAAACTGTTTTTT
CDR3 protein: CASSRHMGQGDEKLFF

clone size: NA
D gene: NA
V gene: TRBV7-3
J gene: TRBJ1-5
CDR3 DNA: TGTGCCAGCAGCCTGACTAGCGGGGGTCAACAGCCCCAGCATTTT
CDR3 protein: CASSLTSGGQQPQHF

clone size: NA
D gene: NA
V gene: TRBV28
J gene: TRBJ2-1
CDR3 DNA: TGTGCCAGCAGTCCGAGAAGCCATGAGCAGTTCTTC
CDR3 protein: CASSPRSHEQFF

clone size: NA
D gene: TRBD2
V gene: TRBV20-1
J gene: TRBJ2-7
CDR3 DNA: TGCAGTGCTACCCTAGCGGGAGGGAGCTCCTACAACGAGCAGTACTTC
CDR3 protein: CSATLAGGSSYNEQYF

clone size: NA
D gene: NA
V gene: TRBV19
J gene: TRBJ1-3
CDR3 DNA: TGTGCCAGTAGTCGTTCCTTGTCGACGCATGGAAACACCATATATTTT
CDR3 protein: CASSRSLSTHGNTIYF

clone size: NA
D gene: NA
V gene: TRBV2
J gene: TRBJ1-3
CDR3 DNA: TGTGCCAGCAGTCGAGGACTAGCGGGGGGCACCATATATTTT
CDR3 protein: CASSRGLAGGTIYF

clone size: NA
D gene: NA
V gene: TRBV11-1
J gene: TRBJ1-4
CDR3 DNA: TGTGCCAGCAGCCAAATGGTGTTAGGGGAAAAACTGTTTTTT
CDR3 protein: CASSQMVLGEKLFF

clone size: many
D gene: TRBD1
V gene: TRBV13
J gene: TRBJ2-1
CDR3 DNA: TGTGCCAGCAGCTCAAGACAGGGGGCCTACAATGAGCAGTTCTTC
CDR3 protein: CASSSRQGAYNEQFF

clone size: NA
D gene: NA
V gene: TRBV5-1
J gene: TRBJ1-3
CDR3 DNA: TGCGCCAGCAGCCAAGAGAGTAGGCAGGCCGGGGGCTCTGGAAACACCATATATTTT
CDR3 protein: CASSQESRQAGGSGNTIYF

clone size: NA
D gene: TRBD1
V gene: TRBV6-5
J gene: TRBJ1-4
CDR3 DNA: TGTGCCAACAGTCGCTCCGGGACAGGGAATGAAAAACTGTTTTTT
CDR3 protein: CANSRSGTGNEKLFF

clone size: NA
D gene: NA
V gene: TRBV30
J gene: TRBJ2-3
CDR3 DNA: TGTGCCTGGAGCGGGATGATCACAGATACGCAGTATTTT
CDR3 protein: CAWSGMITDTQYF

clone size: NA
D gene: TRBD1
V gene: TRBV2
J gene: TRBJ2-2
CDR3 DNA: TGTGCCAGCAGAGCCGGGACAGGGAACGGACGAGACACCGGGGAGCTGTTTTTT
CDR3 protein: CASRAGTGNGRDTGELFF

clone size: NA
D gene: NA
V gene: TRBV29-1
J gene: TRBJ1-2
CDR3 DNA: TGCAGCGTTGAACGGGGTCCGCAGGGTTATGGCTACACCTTC
CDR3 protein: CSVERGPQGYGYTF

clone size: many
D gene: NA
V gene: TRBV6-4
J gene: TRBJ2-3
CDR3 DNA: TGTGCCAGCAGTGAAGGCGGGGACGATGCAGATACGCAGTATTTT
CDR3 protein: CASSEGGDDADTQYF

clone size: NA
D gene: NA
V gene: TRBV20-1
J gene: TRBJ1-2
CDR3 DNA: TGCAGTGCTTATAAAGAACACATTCCCAACACCTTC
CDR3 protein: CSAYKEHIPNTF

clone size: medium-sized
D gene: NA
V gene: TRBV7-6
J gene: TRBJ1-1
CDR3 DNA: TGTGCCAGCAGTTCACAGGGATACACTGAAGCTTTCTTT
CDR3 protein: CASSSQGYTEAFF

clone size: many
D gene: TRBD1
V gene: TRBV7-9
J gene: TRBJ2-5
CDR3 DNA: TGTGCCAGCAGCTTAGGGCCGGGACAGGGGGGAGAGACCCAGTACTTC
CDR3 protein: CASSLGPGQGGETQYF

clone size: NA
D gene: NA
V gene: TRBV2
J gene: TRBJ1-2
CDR3 DNA: TGTGCCAGCAGTGAAGGACTAACTAGGGGCTTGGATGGCTACACCTTC
CDR3 protein: CASSEGLTRGLDGYTF

clone size: NA
D gene: TRBD1
V gene: TRBV6-1
J gene: TRBJ2-1
CDR3 DNA: TGTGCCAGCAGTGAAAAGGACAGGGGAAACAATGAGCAGTTCTTC
CDR3 protein: CASSEKDRGNNEQFF

clone size: many
D gene: TRBD1
V gene: TRBV9
J gene: TRBJ1-1
CDR3 DNA: TGTGCCAGCAGCGCAGATAGAGGGGGCGGGGGCACTGAAGCTTTCTTT
CDR3 protein: CASSADRGGGGTEAFF

clone size: many
D gene: NA
V gene: TRBV19
J gene: TRBJ2-1
CDR3 DNA: TGTGCCAGTAGTATAGGCTTTTCTGAGCAGTTCTTC
CDR3 protein: CASSIGFSEQFF

clone size: NA
D gene: NA
V gene: TRBV7-2
J gene: TRBJ1-4
CDR3 DNA: NA
CDR3 protein: CASSPTGTPRDPVLRVTNEKLFF

clone size: NA
D gene: TRBD2
V gene: TRBV12-3/TRBV12-4
J gene: TRBJ2-5
CDR3 DNA: TGTGCCAGCAGCTCGGGGGGGGTGGGCGAGACCCAGTACTTC
CDR3 protein: CASSSGGVGETQYF

clone size: few
D gene: TRBD1
V gene: TRBV15
J gene: TRBJ2-7
CDR3 DNA: TGTGCCACCAGCAGAGATTTGGGTCCCAGGGGGTTC
CDR3 protein: CATSRDLGPRGF

clone size: few
D gene: TRBD2
V gene: TRBV19
J gene: TRBJ2-1
CDR3 DNA: TGTGCCAGTAGTTCCCCGGGACTAGCAAGGGAGCAGTTCTTC
CDR3 protein: CASSSPGLAREQFF

clone size: NA
D gene: NA
V gene: TRBV15
J gene: TRBJ1-3
CDR3 DNA: TGTGCCACCAGCAGTTTTTATAGGGATCCTGGAAACACCATATATTTT
CDR3 protein: CATSSFYRDPGNTIYF

clone size: NA
D gene: NA
V gene: TRBV19
J gene: TRBJ1-5
CDR3 DNA: TGTGCCAGTAGACAGGCCGTGGATAGCAATCAGCCCCAGCATTTT
CDR3 protein: CASRQAVDSNQPQHF

clone size: NA
D gene: NA
V gene: TRBV18
J gene: TRBJ1-2
CDR3 DNA: TGTGCCAGCTCACCACCTAGTGTTGGGCCCACGGGTGGCTACACCTTC
CDR3 protein: CASSPPSVGPTGGYTF

clone size: NA
D gene: TRBD1
V gene: TRBV5-4
J gene: TRBJ1-1
CDR3 DNA: TGTGCCAGCAGCACCGGACAGGATCTACGGGAAGCTTTCTTT
CDR3 protein: CASSTGQDLREAFF

clone size: NA
D gene: NA
V gene: TRBV9
J gene: TRBJ2-3
CDR3 DNA: TGTGCCAGCAGCGTAGCCCACAGAGATATGCAGTATTTT
CDR3 protein: CASSVAHRDMQYF

clone size: NA
D gene: TRBD2
V gene: TRBV13
J gene: TRBJ2-7
CDR3 DNA: TGTGCCAGCAGCTTAGGCGGGGGGGACTACGAGCAGTACTTC
CDR3 protein: CASSLGGGDYEQYF

clone size: few
D gene: TRBD1
V gene: TRBV2
J gene: TRBJ1-1
CDR3 DNA: TGTGCCAGCTCAGGGACAGGGGGGAACGCTGAAGCTTTCTTT
CDR3 protein: CASSGTGGNAEAFF

clone size: NA
D gene: NA
V gene: TRBV6-1
J gene: TRBJ1-1
CDR3 DNA: TGTGCCAGCAGACTAGGGGTGAACACTGAAGCTTTCTTT
CDR3 protein: CASRLGVNTEAFF

clone size: NA
D gene: NA
V gene: TRBV5-1
J gene: TRBJ2-3
CDR3 DNA: TGCGCCAGCAGCCAAGAATGGCCAGCAGGGAGCACAGATACGCAGTATTTT
CDR3 protein: CASSQEWPAGSTDTQYF

clone size: NA
D gene: TRBD1
V gene: TRBV7-4
J gene: TRBJ2-6
CDR3 DNA: TGTGCCAGCAGCTTAGCGGGTCGGGACAGGGACAAATGGGACTCTGGGGCCAACGTCCTGACTTTC
CDR3 protein: CASSLAGRDRDKWDSGANVLTF

clone size: NA
D gene: TRBD1
V gene: TRBV20-1
J gene: TRBJ2-5
CDR3 DNA: TGCAGTGCTAGAGGCCCCGACAGGGGCGGGGAGACCCAGTACTTC
CDR3 protein: CSARGPDRGGETQYF

clone size: NA
D gene: TRBD1
V gene: TRBV14
J gene: TRBJ1-4
CDR3 DNA: TGTGCCAGCAGCCAAGTACGCGGGACAGGGAGTGAAAAACTGTTTTTT
CDR3 protein: CASSQVRGTGSEKLFF

clone size: few
D gene: NA
V gene: TRBV20-1
J gene: TRBJ1-6
CDR3 DNA: TGCAGTGCTGAAGAGGGGGTCGGCTATAATTCACCCCTCCACTTT
CDR3 protein: CSAEEGVGYNSPLHF

clone size: many
D gene: NA
V gene: TRBV7-9
J gene: TRBJ2-1
CDR3 DNA: TGTGCCAGCAGCTACAACAGGGGGGGTGAGAATGAGCAGTTCTTC
CDR3 protein: CASSYNRGGENEQFF

clone size: many
D gene: NA
V gene: TRBV12-3/TRBV12-4
J gene: TRBJ2-2
CDR3 DNA: TGTGCCAGCAGTTTAAGGGGGGGAGGACACAACGGGGAGCTGTTTTTT
CDR3 protein: CASSLRGGGHNGELFF

clone size: many
D gene: TRBD2
V gene: TRBV4-1
J gene: TRBJ2-2
CDR3 DNA: TGCGCCAGCAGCCCCGGACTAGCGGGGGTCCCCACCGGGGAGCTGTTTTTT
CDR3 protein: CASSPGLAGVPTGELFF

clone size: NA
D gene: TRBD1
V gene: TRBV19
J gene: TRBJ1-6
CDR3 DNA: TGTGCCAGTAGATCGGGACAGGATAATTCACCCCTCCACTTT
CDR3 protein: CASRSGQDNSPLHF

clone size: many
D gene: NA
V gene: TRBV2
J gene: TRBJ2-1
CDR3 DNA: TGTGCCAGCAGAAAAAATGGGGGGCGATCGATTGAGCAGTTCTTC
CDR3 protein: CASRKNGGRSIEQFF

clone size: many
D gene: NA
V gene: TRBV11-2
J gene: TRBJ1-2
CDR3 DNA: TGTGCCAGCAGCTTAGATCTGGGGGGCGCCTATGGCTACACCTTC
CDR3 protein: CASSLDLGGAYGYTF

clone size: NA
D gene: NA
V gene: TRBV10-3
J gene: TRBJ2-7
CDR3 DNA: TGTGCCATCAGTGGAGACAGATCCTACGAGCAGTACTTC
CDR3 protein: CAISGDRSYEQYF

clone size: once
D gene: TRBD1
V gene: TRBV5-5
J gene: TRBJ1-3
CDR3 DNA: TGTGCCAGCAGCACGGGACAGCCTGGAAACACCATATATTTT
CDR3 protein: CASSTGQPGNTIYF

clone size: many
D gene: TRBD1
V gene: TRBV19
J gene: TRBJ2-5
CDR3 DNA: TGTGCCAGCATGGGACAGGGAATGGGGTACCAAGAGACCCAGTACTTC
CDR3 protein: CASMGQGMGYQETQYF

clone size: NA
D gene: TRBD2
V gene: TRBV9
J gene: TRBJ2-3
CDR3 DNA: TGTGCCAGCAGCGTGGGGTCTAGCGGGAGCTATGAGCAGTATTTT
CDR3 protein: CASSVGSSGSYEQYF

clone size: many
D gene: NA
V gene: TRBV3-1
J gene: TRBJ2-5
CDR3 DNA: TGTGCCACCCGGCCAGGGGGAGGTCGAGAGACCCAGTACTTC
CDR3 protein: CATRPGGGRETQYF

clone size: many
D gene: TRBD1
V gene: TRBV28
J gene: TRBJ2-1
CDR3 DNA: TGTGCCAGCAGTTCTACCGGGACAGGTCATTACAATGAGCAGTTCTTC
CDR3 protein: CASSSTGTGHYNEQFF

clone size: NA
D gene: TRBD2
V gene: TRBV20-1
J gene: TRBJ2-3
CDR3 DNA: TGCAGTGCTATAGCTAGCGGGAGAGGGACAGATACGCAGTATTTT
CDR3 protein: CSAIASGRGTDTQYF

clone size: many
D gene: NA
V gene: TRBV5-1
J gene: TRBJ2-5
CDR3 DNA: TGCGCCAGCACGTATGGGGGCCTTCAAGAGACCCAGTACTTC
CDR3 protein: CASTYGGLQETQYF

clone size: many
D gene: NA
V gene: TRBV19
J gene: TRBJ2-1
CDR3 DNA: TGTGCCAGTAGTTTATTGTTGGCGCCAACCTACAATGAGCAGTTCTTC
CDR3 protein: CASSLLLAPTYNEQFF